Shown below are 28 T cell receptor beta chains from a single sample sequenced in a study of cytomegalovirus exposure and HLA in healthy donors (dated by TCRdb to 2016 to 2017). Library preparation used the immunoSEQ multiplex PCR assay. For the multiplex PCR, a mixture combining 60 forward primers for TCR Vbeta segments and 13 reverse primers for TCR Jbeta segments was used. What TCRdb holds here is the immuneACCESS table cut down to in-frame rearrangements. Part of the clones is not present; checked against another copy, under half of the missing clones reflect an unresolved V gene, and the others are unexplained. This sample's table carries 150,000 to 200,000 clones. The leading ten clones occupy under 2.5% of the sample. The sample comprised PBMCs. Receptor source: a young man in good health and CMV-seronegative.

The rearrangement links TRBV27 to TRBJ2-1, with TRBD2 matching over 10 bases. The CDR3 is 14 residues long. CDR1 and CDR2 (germline): MNHEY, SMNVEV (reference sequence). J lost 6 bases, V lost 7 bases, and 6 bases had no gene match. The CDR3 DNA sequence: TGTGCCAGCACTGGAGCGGGAGGGTCCAATGAGCAGTTCTTC. It specifies CASTGAGGSNEQFF.

V gene TRBV30 combines with J gene TRBJ2-1, with D perhaps TRBD2 (6 bases). The germline CDR1 and CDR2 sequences are GTSNPN and SVGIG (reference sequence). The CDR3 totals 13 residues. Trimming pared 7 bases from V and 10 bases from J, leaving 20 bases between. CDR3 nucleotide sequence: TGTGCCTCCCCTCGGGAGAGCAGTAACGAGCAGTTCTTC. It encodes CASPRESSNEQFF.

The chain links TRBV4-1 to TRBJ2-3; TRBD2 agrees at 10 bases. The CDR3 sequence is 16 residues long. Per the germline V gene, CDR1 is MGHRA and CDR2 is YSYEKL. With V trimmed by 0 bases and J by 7 bases, 7 bases remained unmatched. CDR3 loop: CASSQDEREGLNTQYF. The CDR3 DNA sequence: TGCGCCAGCAGCCAAGATGAGCGGGAGGGCCTGAATACGCAGTATTTT.

V usage is TRBV7-3 and J usage is TRBJ2-2, with D maybe TRBD1 (6 bases). V was shortened by 4 bases and J by 0 bases, with 12 bases between the two germline ends. Germline loops: CDR1 SGHTA, CDR2 FQGTGA. The CDR3 is made up of 16 amino acids. In DNA, the CDR3 is TGTGCCAGCAGCTCCTCCGGGACAACGAACACCGGGGAGCTGTTTTTT. This encodes CASSSSGTTNTGELFF.

The chain links TRBV6-1 to TRBJ2-2, with 9 bases that match TRBD1. Germline V gene lookup returns CDR1 MNHNS and CDR2 SASEGT. V was clipped by 6 bases and J by 6 bases; unmatched bases: 5. This CDR3 is 14 amino acids long. The CDR3 coding sequence is TGTGCCAGCAGGACAGGGGGAAAAGCCGGGGAGCTGTTTTTT. It yields the protein CASRTGGKAGELFF.

This chain links TRBV5-1 with TRBJ2-1, with 10 bases aligning to TRBD2. CDR1 is SGHRS and CDR2 is YFSETQ in the germline V gene. This CDR3 has 16 amino acids. V dropped 4 bases and J dropped 1; count of bases not matched to a gene: 5. The DNA for the CDR3 is TGCGCCAGCAGCGCTAGCGGGAGAGGATCCTACAATGAGCAGTTCTTC. It translates to CASSASGRGSYNEQFF.

The chain has TRBV7-2 and TRBJ2-1, with 7 positions matching TRBD2. The CDR3 runs 17 residues. V shed 2 bases and J 0 bases; nucleotides not matched to a gene: 7. Germline assignment: CDR1 SGHTA and CDR2 FQGNSA. In DNA, the CDR3 is TGTGCCAGCAGCTTATCTAGCGGTCTAAGCTCCTACAATGAGCAGTTCTTC. Residues: CASSLSSGLSSYNEQFF.

The V and J genes are TRBV11-3 and TRBJ1-5; 7 nucleotides line up with TRBD1. Looked up from germline, CDR1 is SGHNT and CDR2 is YENEEA. CDR3 length: 12 residues. For the CDR3, the DNA is TGTGCTCCCGACAGGGATTGTCAGCCCCAGCATTTT. Amino acids: CAPDRDCQPQHF.

The gene calls are TRBV5-4 and TRBJ2-1; 8 nucleotides match TRBD2. Per germline, CDR1 SGHNT and CDR2 YYREEE (reference sequence). CDR3 length equals 16 residues. The J segment lost 0 bases and the V segment lost 0 bases, leaving 2 bases of the junction unmatched. In DNA form, the CDR3 reads TGTGCCAGCAGCTTGGGGACTAGCAGCTCCTACAATGAGCAGTTCTTC. Its translation is CASSLGTSSSYNEQFF. Full variable domain (missing parts from reference TRBV5-4 and TRBJ2-1): ETGVTQSPTHLIKTRGQQVTLRCSSQSGHNTVSWYQQALGQGPQFIFQYYREEENGRGNFPPRFSGLQFPNYSSELNVNALELDDSALYLCASSLGTSSSYNEQFFGPGTRLTVL.

The genes are TRBV18 and TRBJ1-3; TRBD1 matches 7 bases. Germline V CDR1 and CDR2: KGHSH, LQKENI. The V gene end was trimmed by 6 bases and the J gene end by 0 bases; junction bases not matched to a gene: 5. The CDR3 consists of 15 residues. Here the CDR3 reads CASSLRDSSGNTIYF. In nucleotides, the CDR3 is TGTGCCAGCTCCCTCAGGGACAGCTCTGGAAACACCATATATTTT. Combining the CDR3 with reference TRBV18 and TRBJ1-3 gives the whole variable domain NAGVMQNPRHLVRRRGQEARLRCSPMKGHSHVYWYRQLPEEGLKFMVYLQKENIIDESGMPKERFSAEFPKEGPSILRIQQVVRGDSAAYFCASSLRDSSGNTIYFGEGSWLTVV.

Notes on this clone: Other DNA sequences in this sample translate to the same CDR3. The chain carries TRBV19 and TRBJ2-1, with TRBD2 as a possible D gene (6 bases). CDR3 length: 15 amino acids. V dropped 3 bases and J dropped 4 bases, with 13 bases sitting between them. Germline-derived CDR1 and CDR2 are LNHDA and SQIVND (reference sequence). Written as DNA, the CDR3 is TGTGCCAGTAGTATTGGGCTAGCGAAATACAATGAGCAGTTCTTC. Residues: CASSIGLAKYNEQFF.

For the CDR3, the DNA is TGTGCCTGGACCATAGCGGGACTCGGGACCCAGTACTTC. Translated, it gives CAWTIAGLGTQYF. This chain joins TRBV30 and TRBJ2-5, with 8 positions matching TRBD2. CDR3 length: 13 amino acids. After removal of 4 bases from V and 7 bases from J, the junction contained 8 bases not matched to a gene. Germline-derived CDR1 and CDR2 are GTSNPN and SVGIG (reference sequence).

The CDR3 DNA reads as TGTGCCACGCCGAAGGACAGGGGATATACCACAGATACGCAGTATTTT. Translation: CATPKDRGYTTDTQYF. The chain joins TRBV11-3 to TRBJ2-3; 9 bases map to TRBD1. The germline V gene has CDR1 SGHNT and CDR2 YENEEA. The CDR3 is 16 amino acids. V dropped 10 bases and J dropped 2; count of bases not matched to a gene: 13.

The V call is TRBV5-6, the J call TRBJ2-7; D is possibly TRBD1 (6 bases). Between the trimmed V and J ends, which lost 4 bases and 3 bases, there was a span of 17 bases. Germline V gene sequence: CDR1 SGHDT, CDR2 YYEEEE. The CDR3 is 15 amino acids. For the CDR3, the DNA is TGTGCCAGCAGCCCCACCGGCAGGGGTGGCTACGAGCAGTACTTC. Residues: CASSPTGRGGYEQYF.

CDR3 in amino acids: CASSLGVQAGNTIYF. CDR3 sequence (DNA): TGTGCCAGCAGCTTAGGGGTGCAGGCGGGAAACACCATATATTTT. This chain connects TRBV7-8 to TRBJ1-3; D is ambiguous. V lost 1 base and J 4 bases, leaving 11 bases between the germline ends. Germline V lookup: CDR1 SGHVS, CDR2 FQNEAQ. This CDR3 comprises 15 residues.

The gene calls are TRBV7-2 and TRBJ2-1; 15 bases are a match to TRBD2. CDR1 is SGHTA and CDR2 is FQGNSA in the germline V gene. The CDR3 is 15 amino acids. V was clipped by 5 bases and J by 7 bases; unmatched bases: 3. CDR3 in DNA: TGTGCCAGCAGCAGGACTAGCGGGAGGGGGAATGAGCAGTTCTTC. Translated, it gives CASSRTSGRGNEQFF.

The chain links TRBV7-6 to TRBJ2-5, with D uncertain. Trimming took 5 bases from V and 4 from J, leaving 8 bases between them. The CDR3 runs to 12 residues. Germline V gives CDR1 SGHVS, CDR2 FNYEAQ. The CDR3 sequence is CASSPTGETQYF. The CDR3, as DNA: TGTGCCAGCAGCCCAACGGGAGAGACCCAGTACTTC.

The chain carries TRBV5-6 and TRBJ1-1, with D unresolved. The CDR3 sequence is 11 residues long. The ends were cut back, 3 bases at V and 7 bases at J, with 7 bases in the middle. Germline-derived CDR1 and CDR2 are SGHDT and YYEEEE. CDR3 amino acids: CASSSADEAFF. CDR3 in DNA: TGTGCCAGCAGCTCGGCGGATGAAGCTTTCTTT.

J is TRBJ2-7 and V is TRBV5-6; 7 bases align to TRBD2. The V gene's germline CDR1 is SGHDT and CDR2 YYEEEE. J was trimmed by 3 bases and V by 0 bases; bases with no gene match: 9. This CDR3 is built from 16 residues. The CDR3, as DNA: TGTGCCAGCAGCTTGGCCGTGGCTAGCGGCCTCTACGAGCAGTACTTC. Translating gives CASSLAVASGLYEQYF.

This chain joins TRBV10-1 and TRBJ1-1; D ambiguous. The V gene lost 5 bases and the J gene lost 1 base, with 8 bases spanning the gap. The CDR3 runs 13 residues. The V gene's germline CDR1 is WNHNN and CDR2 SYGVQD (reference sequence). The CDR3 sequence: CASSLPGNTEAFF. In nucleotides, the CDR3 is TGCGCCAGCAGTCTTCCGGGGAACACTGAAGCTTTCTTT.

This chain links TRBV5-1 with TRBJ2-1; the match to TRBD1 covers 7 bases. The germline V gene has CDR1 SGHRS and CDR2 YFSETQ. The CDR3 contains 15 residues. Trimming took 0 bases from V and 4 from J; bases not matched to a gene: 4. The CDR3 DNA is TGCGCCAGCAGCTTGGCGCAGGGGGTATACAATGAGCAGTTCTTC. The encoded protein is CASSLAQGVYNEQFF.

A note on this clone: The same CDR3 is also encoded by other DNA sequences in this sample. The CDR3 sequence is CASSEGQGGQPQHF. The DNA for the CDR3 is TGTGCCAGCAGTGAAGGACAGGGAGGCCAGCCCCAGCATTTT. The chain is built from TRBV6-1 and TRBJ1-5; the match to TRBD1 covers 7 bases. CDR1 MNHNS and CDR2 SASEGT come from the germline V gene. Trimming removed 1 base from V and 7 bases from J; junction bases left unmatched: 4. This CDR3 is 14 amino acids long.

The chain has TRBV10-1 and TRBJ2-1, with a tentative D call TRBD1 (5 bases). The germline V gene has CDR1 WNHNN and CDR2 SYGVQD (reference sequence). Trimming stripped 2 bases from V and 5 bases from J, with 10 bases between. This CDR3 comprises 14 residues. In DNA, the CDR3 is TGCGCCAGCAGTGAGCGACAGCCGGACAATGAGCAGTTCTTC. It yields the protein CASSERQPDNEQFF.

This rearrangement joins TRBV5-1 to TRBJ2-5, with TRBD2 as a possible D gene (5 bases). The CDR3 is 15 amino acids. Per the germline V gene, CDR1 is SGHRS and CDR2 is YFSETQ. The V and J ends lost 0 bases and 3 bases respectively, with 12 bases between them. DNA for the CDR3: TGCGCCAGCAGCTTGGGCCTTGGGCGGGAAGAGACCCAGTACTTC. It specifies CASSLGLGREETQYF.

The J gene is TRBJ2-7, the V gene TRBV28, with 12 bases matching TRBD1. Germline-derived CDR1 and CDR2 are MDHEN and SYDVKM. V shed 4 bases, J shed 5 bases, and the junction held 6 bases outside the gene matches. The CDR3 spans 15 residues. CDR3 region: CASSSEGQGAHEQYF. CDR3 nucleotide sequence: TGTGCCAGCAGTTCCGAGGGACAGGGGGCTCACGAGCAGTACTTC.

This chain connects TRBV30 to TRBJ1-5; no clear D. The germline gives CDR1 GTSNPN, CDR2 SVGIG (reference sequence). The CDR3 is made up of 13 amino acids. The V end was cut by 1 base, the J end by 5 bases, with 9 bases between. CDR3 nucleotide sequence: TGTGCCTGGAGTGGCGGGGAAGATCAGCCCCAGCATTTT. As protein: CAWSGGEDQPQHF.

The chain is built from TRBV10-2 and TRBJ2-1; the match to TRBD2 covers 10 bases. The junction had 11 bases not matched to a gene; V was cut back by 4 bases and J by 14 bases. Germline CDR1 WSHSY, CDR2 SAAADI. CDR3 length equals 14 residues. The CDR3 spells CASSGPSGSVREFF. CDR3 DNA sequence: TGCGCCAGCAGTGGCCCTAGCGGGAGCGTAAGGGAGTTCTTC.

Concerning this clone itself: Mismatch with germline at one junction end may stem from a read error. The V call is TRBV7-6, the J call TRBJ2-3, with D unresolved. CDR3 size: 12 residues. Germline V lookup: CDR1 SGHVS, CDR2 FNYEAQ. In DNA form, the CDR3 reads TGTGCCAGCAGCCCATCCACAGAAACGCAGTATTTT. Amino acid sequence: CASSPSTETQYF.